A selection of T cell receptor beta chains follows, all from one sample in a study of beta chain features in type 1 diabetes. The assay was immunoSEQ multiplex PCR, and TCRdb's table has in-frame clones only and misses some. Of 120,000 to 150,000 clones in the sample, 13% are singletons; the top ten hold under 1.5%. The sample consisted of central memory CD4+ T cells from blood. The source of these receptors is a man aged 18 to 35 with type 1 diabetes. Each CDR3 is given with its conserved first and last residue. Each record gives: V gene, D gene, J gene, clone size, CDR3 protein, CDR3 DNA. A D gene is named only where the DNA matches it firmly. Size values are once, few and many counts, or a class for expanded clones, and some rows have none.

V gene: TRBV7-9; D gene: -; J gene: TRBJ2-2; clone size: -; CDR3 protein: CASSLNIDTQGSGELFF; CDR3 DNA: TGTGCCAGCAGCTTAAACATCGACACACAGGGTTCCGGGGAGCTGTTTTTT
V gene: TRBV15; D gene: TRBD1; J gene: TRBJ1-6; clone size: -; CDR3 protein: CATSRGTGPSPLHF; CDR3 DNA: TGTGCCACCAGCAGAGGGACAGGGCCCTCACCCCTCCACTTT
V gene: TRBV7-9; D gene: -; J gene: TRBJ2-7; clone size: -; CDR3 protein: CASSVGALINEQYF; CDR3 DNA: TGTGCCAGCTCCGTTGGGGCTTTGATAAACGAGCAGTACTTC
V gene: TRBV30; D gene: -; J gene: TRBJ2-2; clone size: many; CDR3 protein: CAWEFAGTGELFF; CDR3 DNA: TGTGCCTGGGAATTCGCGGGCACCGGGGAGCTGTTTTTT
V gene: TRBV7-9; D gene: -; J gene: TRBJ2-3; clone size: many; CDR3 protein: CASMSSGAYTDTQYF; CDR3 DNA: TGTGCCAGCATGTCGTCGGGGGCCTACACAGATACGCAGTATTTT
V gene: TRBV6-1; D gene: TRBD1; J gene: TRBJ2-6; clone size: -; CDR3 protein: CASREGQVWHPSGANVLTF; CDR3 DNA: TGTGCCAGCAGGGAAGGACAGGTGTGGCATCCCTCTGGGGCCAACGTCCTGACTTTC
V gene: TRBV5-1; D gene: -; J gene: TRBJ2-6; clone size: -; CDR3 protein: CASSPGDTSGANVLTF; CDR3 DNA: TGCGCCAGCAGCCCGGGGGACACCTCTGGGGCCAACGTCCTGACTTTC
V gene: TRBV30; D gene: TRBD1; J gene: TRBJ1-4; clone size: -; CDR3 protein: CAWSAPTGDPGEKLFF; CDR3 DNA: TGTGCCTGGAGCGCTCCGACAGGGGATCCGGGTGAAAAACTGTTTTTT
V gene: TRBV19; D gene: -; J gene: TRBJ2-1; clone size: few; CDR3 protein: CASSRSWANEQFF; CDR3 DNA: TGTGCCAGTAGTCGATCATGGGCCAATGAGCAGTTCTTC
V gene: TRBV5-3; D gene: -; J gene: TRBJ2-1; clone size: -; CDR3 protein: CARSLWNYKYNEQFF; CDR3 DNA: TGTGCCAGAAGTTTATGGAACTACAAATACAATGAGCAGTTCTTC
V gene: TRBV7-9; D gene: -; J gene: TRBJ1-2; clone size: -; CDR3 protein: CASSSTDYGYTF; CDR3 DNA: TGTGCCAGCAGCTCGACAGACTATGGCTACACCTTC
V gene: TRBV11-2; D gene: TRBD2; J gene: TRBJ2-2; clone size: -; CDR3 protein: CASSRRGRRGGTGELFF; CDR3 DNA: TGTGCCAGCAGCCGGCGGGGGCGCCGGGGGGGCACCGGGGAGCTGTTTTTT
V gene: TRBV14; D gene: -; J gene: TRBJ1-2; clone size: -; CDR3 protein: CASSQSGRGYGYTF; CDR3 DNA: TGTGCCAGCAGCCAATCAGGTCGAGGCTATGGCTACACCTTC
V gene: TRBV4-2; D gene: -; J gene: TRBJ1-1; clone size: many; CDR3 protein: CASSQETRNTEAFF; CDR3 DNA: TGTGCCAGCAGCCAAGAAACGCGGAACACTGAAGCTTTCTTT
V gene: TRBV28; D gene: -; J gene: TRBJ1-2; clone size: -; CDR3 protein: CASTNQGYGYTF; CDR3 DNA: TGTGCCAGCACCAATCAGGGCTATGGCTACACCTTC
V gene: TRBV27; D gene: -; J gene: TRBJ2-7; clone size: few; CDR3 protein: CASSFLPATQYEQYF; CDR3 DNA: TGTGCCAGCAGTTTTCTACCCGCAACCCAATACGAGCAGTACTTC
V gene: TRBV7-9; D gene: -; J gene: TRBJ1-4; clone size: -; CDR3 protein: CASSPSLGEKLFF; CDR3 DNA: TGTGCCAGCAGCCCTTCGCTGGGGGAAAAACTGTTTTTT
V gene: TRBV6-1; D gene: -; J gene: TRBJ2-5; clone size: -; CDR3 protein: CASSERWSQYF; CDR3 DNA: TGTGCCAGCAGTGAGCGGTGGTCCCAGTACTTC